The 8 T cell receptor beta chains in this list originate from one sample, sequenced in a study of T-cell reconstitution after alpha-beta-depleted transplantation in children. Unique molecular identifiers featured in how the TCRbeta library was prepared. TCRdb re-derived calls from the PCR reads in MiXCR, one entry per CDR3 protein. The sample records 600,000 to 700,000 distinct CDR3 sequences, around 17% being singletons. The input for sequencing was PBMCs from the stem cell graft donor, taken from the stem cell graft. These receptors all stem from a human donor who donated a stem cell graft to a child with acute myeloid leukemia.

This chain connects TRBV5-1 to TRBJ2-2; 14 positions match TRBD2. CDR3 size: 18 residues. V gave up 2 bases and J gave up 4 bases; unmatched junction bases: 7. Germline-derived CDR1 and CDR2 are SGHRS and YFSETQ. The CDR3 nucleotides are TGCGCCAGCAGCTTTACAGGGACTAGCGGGAGCTTCACCGGGGAGCTGTTTTTT. Its translation is CASSFTGTSGSFTGELFF.

Remarks on this clonotype: A read error may explain this, as a much larger clone is one base away. V is TRBV6-1 and J is TRBJ2-5, with 13 bases that match TRBD2. J gave up 5 bases and V 8 bases, and 8 bases lay outside the gene matches. CDR1 and CDR2 (germline): MNHNS, SASEGT. The CDR3 is 15 amino acids. The DNA of the CDR3 is TGTGCCAGCGGCCCTACTAGCGGGGGGGTTGAGACCCAGTACTTC. This encodes CASGPTSGGVETQYF.

The J gene is TRBJ1-5, the V gene TRBV4-2, with no clear D. The CDR3 contains 14 residues. V lost 3 bases and J 5 bases, leaving 11 bases between the germline ends. Per germline, CDR1 LGHNA and CDR2 YNFKEQ. The CDR3 is CASSQRSGDQPQHF. DNA for the CDR3: TGTGCCAGCAGCCAGCGGAGTGGGGATCAGCCCCAGCATTTT.

In this sample, this clonotype turned up many times. The chain joins TRBV12-3 or TRBV12-4 to TRBJ1-1, with TRBD1 identical over 9 bases. J gave up 10 bases and V 5 bases, and 11 bases lay outside the gene matches. The CDR3 has 14 residues. CDR3 sequence reads: CASSRYTGGAGAFF. The CDR3 DNA reads as TGTGCCAGCAGTCGCTATACAGGGGGCGCTGGAGCTTTCTTT.

This rearrangement joins TRBV12-3 or TRBV12-4 to TRBJ1-1; D might be TRBD1 (5 bases). This CDR3 has 15 amino acids. V lost 5 bases and J lost 6, with 19 bases in between. The CDR3 DNA sequence: TGTGCCAGCAGTCGCACCCGGGGTGGGGCCGCTGAAGCTTTCTTT. Residues: CASSRTRGGAAEAFF.

In this sample, this clonotype turned up a few times. The rearrangement links TRBV20-1 to TRBJ2-3; TRBD2 agrees at 9 bases. The CDR3 loop spans 15 amino acids. The junction had 7 bases not matched to a gene; V was cut back by 4 bases and J by 2 bases. Germline V gene lookup returns CDR1 DFQATT and CDR2 SNEGSKA (reference sequence). The CDR3 sequence is CSAIWQRGVTDTQYF. The CDR3 DNA reads TGCAGTGCTATTTGGCAGCGGGGGGTCACAGATACGCAGTATTTT.

The genes are TRBV6-1 and TRBJ2-5; D possibly matches TRBD1 or TRBD2 (5 bases each). Germline V gene data show CDR1 as MNHNS and CDR2 as SASEGT. V dropped 6 bases and J dropped 5 bases, with 19 bases sitting between them. The length of the CDR3 is 15 residues. The chain's CDR3 is CASSLPREWGETQYF. DNA of the CDR3: TGTGCCAGCAGCCTCCCGCGCGAATGGGGGGAGACCCAGTACTTC.

This clonotype has at least ten counts. The V gene is TRBV20-1, the J gene TRBJ1-1; D gene unclear. This CDR3 has 14 residues. Germline V gene data show CDR1 as DFQATT and CDR2 as SNEGSKA (reference sequence). The V gene lost 3 bases and the J gene lost 5 bases, with 16 bases spanning the gap. The CDR3 DNA sequence: TGCAGTGCTAGTCCCTCCTCTGCGGGTACTGAAGCTTTCTTT. Translation: CSASPSSAGTEAFF.